This entry lists 20 T cell receptor beta chains sequenced from one sample in a study of cytomegalovirus exposure and HLA in healthy donors. PCR primers comprised 60 Vbeta and 13 Jbeta primers. The repertoire was sequenced with immunoSEQ multiplex PCR; TCRdb's copy has only in-frame clones and lacks some. The table records over 100,000 clones, about 86% of them present only once. Input material: PBMCs. The source of these receptors is a woman younger than 45 in good health and CMV-seronegative.

The CDR3 here is CASGSVDTSTDTQYF. CDR3 bases: TGCGCCAGCGGGTCGGTTGACACTAGCACAGATACGCAGTATTTT. This chain joins TRBV10-1 and TRBJ2-3; D is uncertain. Germline V gene sequence: CDR1 WNHNN, CDR2 SYGVQD (reference sequence). V dropped 8 bases and J dropped 0 bases, with 15 bases sitting between them. The CDR3 covers 15 residues.

The rearrangement links TRBV5-6 to TRBJ2-3; no definite D call. Germline CDR1 and CDR2: SGHDT and YYEEEE. V shed 2 bases and J shed 3 bases, with 13 bases lying between them. The CDR3 runs to 15 residues. The CDR3 bases are TGTGCCAGCAGCTTCCGTCGGCTAGTAACAGATACGCAGTATTTT. Its translation: CASSFRRLVTDTQYF.

This clone was observed a few times. This chain's CDR3 is CASSSPGHAFF. CDR3 DNA: TGTGCCAGCAGCTCACCAGGTCATGCTTTCTTT. The chain employs TRBV9 and TRBJ1-1; no clear D. Per germline, CDR1 SGDLS and CDR2 YYNGEE. The CDR3 totals 11 residues. V was pared by 4 bases and J by 11 bases, with 12 bases between.

V gene TRBV7-3 combines with J gene TRBJ2-1; no firm D call. CDR1 is SGHTA and CDR2 is FQGTGA in the germline V gene. V was cut by 4 bases and J by 0 bases, with 10 bases left in between. The CDR3 extends over 15 amino acids. The CDR3 nucleotides are TGTGCCAGCAGCTCCGCATCTAGCTCCTACAATGAGCAGTTCTTC. As protein: CASSSASSSYNEQFF.

With regard to this clone: The junction departs from germline at one end; a sequencing error may be responsible. In nucleotides, the CDR3 is TGTGCCGGCAGACGGACAGGGGGCTCTGAAAAACTGTTTTTT. This translates into CAGRRTGGSEKLFF. The gene calls are TRBV28 and TRBJ1-4, with 11 bases aligning to TRBD1. Germline V gives CDR1 MDHEN, CDR2 SYDVKM. The CDR3 runs 14 residues.

The chain combines TRBV29-1 with TRBJ1-1; 7 bases are shared with TRBD1. After removal of 6 bases from V and 8 bases from J, the junction contained 12 bases not matched to a gene. CDR1 is SQVTM and CDR2 is ANQGSEA in the germline V gene. The CDR3 totals 13 residues. CDR3 residues: CSVQRGPGAEAFF. For the CDR3, the DNA is TGCAGCGTACAAAGGGGGCCCGGTGCGGAAGCTTTCTTT.

V usage is TRBV7-9 and J usage is TRBJ2-7; D is perhaps TRBD1 (6 bases). V lost 0 bases, J lost 9 bases, and 18 bases lay in between. The CDR3 extends over 15 amino acids. Germline lookup yields CDR1 SEHNR and CDR2 FQNEAQ (reference sequence). CDR3 residues: CASSLASGDVSPQYF. The CDR3 bases are TGTGCCAGCAGCTTAGCATCAGGGGACGTGTCCCCGCAGTACTTC.

The chain uses TRBV6-5 and TRBJ2-7; tentatively, D is TRBD1 (5 bases). The CDR3 contains 13 residues. The germline V gene encodes CDR1 MNHEY and CDR2 SVGAGI. With 4 bases removed from V and 4 bases from J, the gap between germline ends came to 11 bases. As DNA, the CDR3 is TGTGCCAGCAGTTTGGGGCCTTTATACGAGCAGTACTTC. Residues: CASSLGPLYEQYF.

J is TRBJ1-3 and V is TRBV6-6; no definite D call. CDR1 and CDR2 from the germline V gene are MNHNY and SVGAGI (reference sequence). Trimming took 7 bases from V and 4 from J, leaving 11 bases between them. This CDR3 contains 13 residues. CDR3 protein: CASMERNGNTIYF. Here the CDR3 DNA reads TGTGCCAGCATGGAGAGGAACGGAAACACCATATATTTT.

In its sample, this clone ranks as medium-sized. The chain links TRBV7-9 to TRBJ1-1; 8 bases are a match to TRBD1. J was trimmed by 4 bases and V by 3 bases; bases with no gene match: 7. Germline V lookup: CDR1 SEHNR, CDR2 FQNEAQ (reference sequence). This CDR3 region has 15 residues. CDR3 sequence (DNA): TGTGCCAGCAGCTTTAGGGGCACAGGGGGCACTGAAGCTTTCTTT. Translated: CASSFRGTGGTEAFF. The full variable domain, completed using reference TRBV7-9 and TRBJ1-1, is DTGVSQNPRHKITKRGQNVTFRCDPISEHNRLYWYRQTLGQGPEFLTYFQNEAQLEKSRLLSDRFSAERPKGSFSTLEIQRTEQGDSAMYLCASSFRGTGGTEAFFGQGTRLTVV.

In DNA, the CDR3 is TGTGCCTGGAGAGTTCCCCCACCTGGACAGGGCCCCCGCTCTGGGGCCAACGTCCTGACTTTC. Translated: CAWRVPPPGQGPRSGANVLTF. The chain joins TRBV30 to TRBJ2-6; 8 bases line up with TRBD1. The V segment lost 3 bases and the J segment 0 bases; nucleotides outside the gene matches: 19. The CDR3 length is 21 residues. CDR1 is GTSNPN and CDR2 is SVGIG in the germline V gene (reference sequence).

J is TRBJ2-2 and V is TRBV28; D possibly corresponds to TRBD1 (6 bases). Deletions cut 5 bases from V and 1 base from J, with 11 bases between. The CDR3 runs 15 residues. Per germline, CDR1 MDHEN and CDR2 SYDVKM. In DNA, the CDR3 is TGTGCCAGCAGTCTCTCGACAGGGAACACCGGGGAGCTGTTTTTT. Its protein product is CASSLSTGNTGELFF.

The J gene is TRBJ2-7, the V gene TRBV28; D is unclear. There are 13 residues in the CDR3. Per the germline V gene, CDR1 is MDHEN and CDR2 is SYDVKM. Between the trimmed V and J ends, which lost 2 bases and 2 bases, there was a span of 7 bases. The CDR3: CASSLVQTYEQYF. CDR3 nucleotides: TGTGCCAGCAGTTTAGTACAGACCTACGAGCAGTACTTC.

The rearrangement uses TRBV6-6 and TRBJ2-7; TRBD2 aligns across 8 bases. The germline V gene encodes CDR1 MNHNY and CDR2 SVGAGI (reference sequence). V lost 1 base, J lost 2 bases, and 7 bases stayed unmatched. CDR3 length equals 16 residues. CDR3 amino acids: CASSYFWSTSAYEQYF. The DNA of the CDR3 is TGTGCCAGCAGTTACTTCTGGTCGACTAGCGCCTACGAGCAGTACTTC.

The rearrangement links TRBV4-1 to TRBJ2-6, with D tentatively TRBD1 (6 bases). V lost 4 bases, J lost 0 bases, and 13 bases lay in between. Germline V gives CDR1 MGHRA, CDR2 YSYEKL. The CDR3 length is 17 residues. CDR3 nucleotide sequence: TGCGCCAGCAGCCGAAGACAGGTTAACTCTGGGGCCAACGTCCTGACTTTC. It codes for CASSRRQVNSGANVLTF.

This clone was seen only once. The V gene is TRBV9, the J gene TRBJ2-7; 7 positions match TRBD2. The CDR3 length is 13 residues. Germline V gives CDR1 SGDLS, CDR2 YYNGEE. V shed 0 bases, J shed 6 bases, and the junction held 3 bases outside the gene matches. This chain's CDR3 is CASSVGTSLEQYF. The CDR3 bases are TGTGCCAGCAGCGTAGGGACTAGTCTCGAGCAGTACTTC.

The chain uses TRBV4-1 and TRBJ2-1, with 7 nucleotides matching TRBD1. The CDR3 length is 15 residues. Germline V lookup: CDR1 MGHRA, CDR2 YSYEKL. After removal of 4 bases from V and 8 bases from J, the junction contained 11 bases not matched to a gene. The CDR3 protein is CASSPTRQGKYEQFF. The CDR3 coding sequence is TGCGCCAGCAGCCCTACGAGACAGGGAAAATATGAGCAGTTCTTC.

This clone was observed a few times. The V call is TRBV27, the J call TRBJ1-2, with a tentative D call TRBD1 (6 bases). This CDR3 is 16 amino acids long. Trimming pared 1 base from V and 6 bases from J, leaving 18 bases between. The germline gives CDR1 MNHEY, CDR2 SMNVEV (reference sequence). The CDR3 loop reads CASSLYPRAGANGYTF. CDR3 DNA sequence: TGTGCCAGCAGTTTATACCCTAGGGCAGGGGCAAATGGCTACACCTTC.

Worth noting for this clone: An end of the junction does not agree with germline; a read error may underlie this. The rearrangement uses TRBV12-5 and TRBJ2-1; 11 bases map to TRBD2. This CDR3 comprises 12 residues. Germline values: CDR1 LGHNT, CDR2 FRNRAP. The CDR3 sequence: CASGLELAGVLF. In DNA form, the CDR3 reads TGTGCTAGTGGTTTGGAACTAGCGGGAGTGCTCTTC.

The genes are TRBV19 and TRBJ1-4; TRBD1 matches 9 bases. The CDR3 length is 14 residues. J was trimmed by 7 bases and V by 5 bases; bases with no gene match: 5. Germline V lookup: CDR1 LNHDA, CDR2 SQIVND (reference sequence). The DNA for the CDR3 is TGTGCCAGTAGTCGACAGGGGGTAACTGAAAAACTGTTTTTT. Its protein product is CASSRQGVTEKLFF.